This TCR beta chain was recovered during a study of naive and memory T cell subsets. V lost 4 bases to trimming and J lost 10 bases, with 17 bases between them. The CDR3 runs to 14 residues. Germline CDR1 and CDR2: LGHDT and YNNKEL (reference sequence). The sample holds a few counts of this clonotype. The antigen is undetermined. Ligated cDNA underwent four rounds of PCR with nested alpha and beta constant region primers and SP2. Reverse transcription of blood and skin TCR RNA was primed at alpha and beta constant regions. In TCRdb, the 5' RACE reads were re-called with MiXCR into one record per CDR3 protein. This repertoire shows roughly 60,000 distinct CDR3 sequences, around 8% found once; its top ten account for 15% to 20%. Points from the study as a whole: TCR transcript changes with activation or differentiation may affect this RNA method.

A UMI-containing oligonucleotide was joined by 3' ligation to the TCR cDNA template. RNA was extracted from approximately 2.6 ml of whole blood of healthy adults. Unsorted total RNA, roughly 1 to 1000 ng, was DNase treated before reverse transcription. V usage is TRBV3-1 and J usage is TRBJ2-1; either TRBD1 or TRBD2 may fit D (6 bases each). The TCR sequence derives from a female donor in good health. The CDR3 DNA is TGTGCCAGCAGCCCGTTAATAACAGGGAGGGAGCAGTTCTTC. Protein: CASSPLITGREQFF.